This TCR beta chain was found in a study of Ad26.COV2.S vaccination and SARS-CoV-2 variants. Treatment in this sample: 15 to 20 received Ad26.COV2.S at low or high dose, single or two shots; roughly five received placebo; per-sample allocation not given. Vaccine and placebo recipients were sampled on day 63 after the first injection. Clones were sequenced by immunoSEQ multiplex PCR, and TCRdb holds only the in-frame ones, with some missing. The data contain more than 250,000 clones, about 89% of them singletons. Sequencing was performed on peripheral blood, taken in a trial of Ad26.COV2.S vaccine versus placebo. The TCR sequence derives from a person between 18 and 59 years old who received the Ad26.COV2.S COVID-19 vaccine or a placebo.

The CDR3 DNA is TGTGCCAGCAGTTCCCACGCGGGGGGGCCTGGGGAGACCCAGTACTTC. Protein product: CASSSHAGGPGETQYF. The V and J genes are TRBV27 and TRBJ2-5, with TRBD2 matching 9 bases. The germline V gene has CDR1 MNHEY and CDR2 SMNVEV (reference sequence). The CDR3 consists of 16 residues. Germline trimming cut 4 bases from V and 5 bases from J; bases unmatched to any gene: 11.